This TCR beta chain was found in a study of T-cell memory formation after mild COVID-19. Study observations and caveats: Several responding clones turned up in pre-infection memory, indicating that cross-reactive memory may have taken part.

V dropped 3 bases and J dropped 6; count of bases not matched to a gene: 10. There are 15 residues in the CDR3. In germline, CDR1 is DFQATT, CDR2 SNEGSKA (reference sequence). TCRdb reanalysed the 5' RACE reads using MiXCR and keeps one entry per CDR3 protein. In the table there are some 300,000 distinct CDR3 sequences, 20% to 25% of which are singletons. This clonotype was picked up a small number of times. Antigen unknown. Sequenced input: PBMCs or a T cell subset sorted from them (not recorded which). V usage is TRBV20-1 and J usage is TRBJ1-4; TRBD1 matches at 7 bases. The TCR was taken from a man aged 18 to 30 who had mild COVID-19 (a few samples of this study predate the infection). Cell type and time point are not known. CDR3 sequence (DNA): TGCAGTGCTAGTGCCCCCGGGACAGCTGATGAAAAACTGTTTTTT. It is translated as CSASAPGTADEKLFF.